The source of this T cell receptor (beta chain) is a study of cytomegalovirus exposure and HLA in healthy donors. Whole-study context: There were fewer than 500 genotyped donors. Of these, 81% fell in the genetic ancestry cluster associated with self-reported Caucasian donors.

About this clone: Its antigen is not known.

Whole-study results and caveats: In a later analysis, specific HLA alleles were associated with over 15,000 TCR beta sequences at a 0.05 false discovery rate. Follow-up analysis found HLA locus-dependent TCR association rates, highest for DRB1 and lowest for HLA-C.

The CDR3 extends over 15 amino acids. Deletions cut 0 bases from V and 0 bases from J, with 12 bases between. Germline V lookup: CDR1 SQVTM, CDR2 ANQGSEA. The primer mix had 60 Vbeta and 13 Jbeta primers. Under the authors' procedure: A later analysis counted 70 million to 85 million unique TCR beta chains, some 11 million shared. TCRdb's copy holds only in-frame clones and misses some; the assay was immunoSEQ multiplex PCR. That table gives V, J and clone size, and the DNA gave D and trimming. The sample records over 85,000 clones, approximately 82% being singletons. The receptor was isolated from a man aged 25 to 45 in good health and CMV-seropositive. Sequenced sample: PBMCs. The gene calls are TRBV29-1 and TRBJ2-7; D unresolved. The CDR3 nucleotides are TGCAGCGTTGAAGAAGCACTGAGGAGCTCCTACGAGCAGTACTTC. Translating gives CSVEEALRSSYEQYF.